The TCR beta chain described here comes from a study of shared clonotypes between healthy human individuals. The overall study: Used for every donor were three CD4 naive, three CD4 memory, two CD8 naive and one CD8 memory plate.

For this clone: The sample has other DNA sequences that encode this CDR3 too.

Clones were read by immunoSEQ multiplex PCR, and TCRdb kept only the in-frame ones, dropping some. The sample records some 2 million clones, around 96% being singletons. With 4 bases removed from V and 4 bases from J, the gap between germline ends came to 7 bases. Per germline, CDR1 SEHNR and CDR2 FQNEAQ (reference sequence). This CDR3 is built from 12 residues. Positive CCR7 selection of CD45RO-negative cells yielded the naive CD8 cells, and terminally differentiated effector memory CD45RA+ cells were excluded. The source material was naive CD8+ T cells sorted from blood. The chain employs TRBV7-9 and TRBJ1-1; D call uncertain. This clonotype was sampled from a man younger than 35 in good health. This CDR3 reads CASSSGGTEAFF. DNA for the CDR3: TGTGCCAGCAGCTCCGGCGGCACTGAAGCTTTCTTT.